A single T cell receptor (beta chain) is shown here with its context. The antigen is not known. In the PCR, 60 Vbeta and 13 Jbeta primers were used. This table comes from immunoSEQ multiplex PCR, and its TCRdb copy is limited to in-frame clones, with some not included. The table shows about 210,000 clones, with over 75% occurring only once. Germline CDR1 is SGHNT and CDR2 is YYREEE (reference sequence). The CDR3 has 12 amino acids. V shed 5 bases and J shed 10 bases, with 13 bases lying between them. This sample was taken from a study of cytomegalovirus exposure and HLA in healthy donors. Study-wide results and limits: Some public TCRs appeared in many individuals, while most sequences were rare.

The receptor's source is a male donor in good health and CMV-seronegative. Material for sequencing was PBMCs. The V call is TRBV5-4, the J call TRBJ2-1; D is perhaps TRBD1 (6 bases). CDR3 DNA: TGTGCCAGCAGGGGGGCTGGGGTCGAGCAGTTCTTC. Its translation is CASRGAGVEQFF.